The present T cell receptor beta chain was sequenced within a study of blood T cell repertoires in COVID-19. Turning to the study itself: Samples taken during acute and convalescent COVID-19 were collected in the United States, Italy and Spain.

Participants' own reports of clinical history determined their cohort assignment. Among Cohort 3 donors, those recovered had two negative PCRs, clearance, or symptom resolution. Authors' analysis steps: Nucleated cell number was recorded as an estimate derived from reference gene primer amplification. Only in-frame clones appear in the TCRdb table, and some are missing; sequencing was by immunoSEQ multiplex PCR. The DNA was the basis for D and trimming; V, J and clone size are from that table. The sample includes more than 250,000 clones, 70% to 90% seen only once; the top ten take about 10%. CDR3 length: 12 amino acids. The germline CDR1 and CDR2 sequences are SGHVS and FNYEAQ. V shed 10 bases and J 2 bases; nucleotides not matched to a gene: 2.

This TCR was sampled from a woman aged 18-30 years who had recovered from COVID-19. The chain links TRBV7-6 to TRBJ1-3, with 7 bases lining up with TRBD1. Material: PBMCs or T cells enriched from blood (not recorded which). Written as DNA, the CDR3 is TGTGCCACCGGGACAGCTGGAAACACCATATATTTT. As protein: CATGTAGNTIYF.